This T cell receptor (beta chain) derives from a study of blood T cell repertoires in COVID-19. Study background: Some COVID-19 samples were acute and others convalescent; all came from the United States, Italy and Spain. The analysed material was cDNA or gDNA that came from T cells, B-cell-depleted T cells, or PBMCs.

Individuals aged about 18 to 100 years were recruited from around 22 US areas. The J segment lost 0 bases and the V segment lost 2 bases, leaving 7 bases of the junction unmatched. Germline V gives CDR1 SGHTS, CDR2 YDEGEE. The CDR3 spans 17 residues. How the authors handled the data: Scientists estimated how many nucleated cells there were by amplifying reference gene primers. Sequencing was performed with immunoSEQ multiplex PCR; in TCRdb, only in-frame clones are kept and a portion is missing. The D gene and trimming were derived from the DNA, and the V and J assignments and clone size from that table. The repertoire has around 290,000 clones, around 90% of them found once; the top ten carry roughly 2%.

Material: PBMCs or T cells enriched from blood (not recorded which). The chain employs TRBV5-8 and TRBJ2-2; 7 bases are shared with TRBD2. This TCR derives from a woman in her fifties or sixties in a cohort exposed to, infected with or recovered from COVID-19 (not recorded which). This chain's CDR3 is CASSLTRLAANTGELFF. The DNA of the CDR3 is TGTGCCAGCAGCTTAACTCGGCTAGCGGCGAACACCGGGGAGCTGTTTTTT.